One sample yielded the 11 T cell receptor beta chains listed below, sequenced in a study of tumor-infiltrating lymphocytes in primary liver carcinoma. Investigators took RNA and DNA out together from 20-30 mg of unsorted bulk tissue. A constant-region primer served to make TCR beta cDNA from about 500 ng total RNA. Libraries of TCR beta came from three nested multiplex PCR rounds with slightly modified ARM-PCR. Forward primers for TRBV1-TRBV30 and a C-beta reverse primer served the first two PCR rounds, at about 11 cycles each. TCRdb processed the multiplex PCR reads anew with MiXCR; each CDR3 protein has one entry. Altogether 100,000 to 150,000 distinct CDR3 sequences are present, around 64% being singletons, with the ten largest covering about 8%. Material: liver tumor tissue from sampling region 3. Subset meaning: tumor region T3, left-lateral pole. These TCRs come from a woman aged 60-75 years with primary liver carcinoma and hepatitis B virus infection.

As for this clonotype: A read error may explain this, as a much larger clone is one base away. The chain combines TRBV10-2 with TRBJ1-1; D perhaps matches TRBD1 (6 bases). The CDR3 is 14 residues long. Germline assignment: CDR1 WSHSY and CDR2 SAAADI. In DNA, the CDR3 is TGCGCCAGAAGTGAGCAGGGGATGAACACTGAAGCTTTCTTT. Its protein is CARSEQGMNTEAFF.

The rearrangement joins TRBV10-3 to TRBJ2-5; D uncertain. The CDR3 runs to 13 residues. Germline V gene data show CDR1 as ENHRY and CDR2 as SYGVKD. Trimming pared 6 bases from V and 2 bases from J, leaving 10 bases between. CDR3 in DNA: TGTGCCATCAGGAAGGATGGACAAGAGACCCAGTACTTC. It translates to CAIRKDGQETQYF.

This clonotype was counted at least ten times. This chain links TRBV5-5 with TRBJ1-2; no definite D call. The CDR3 extends over 14 amino acids. V gave up 0 bases and J gave up 1 base, with 7 bases separating them. Germline V gene lookup returns CDR1 SGHKS and CDR2 YYEKEE (reference sequence). The CDR3, as DNA: TGTGCCAGCAGCTTGGTTGGAGATAACTATGGCTACACCTTC. This encodes CASSLVGDNYGYTF. Full variable domain (rest looked up from reference TRBV5-5 and TRBJ1-2): DAGVTQSPTHLIKTRGQQVTLRCSPISGHKSVSWYQQVLGQGPQFIFQYYEKEERGRGNFPDRFSARQFPNYSSELNVNALLLGDSALYLCASSLVGDNYGYTFGSGTRLTVV.

This clonotype was counted ten times or more. The CDR3, as DNA: TGTGCCAGCAGCTTAAGGGACTTCGAGACCCAGTACTTC. It encodes CASSLRDFETQYF. V is TRBV7-9 and J is TRBJ2-5; TRBD2 is a possible D gene (6 bases). Trimming removed 2 bases at V and 5 bases at J, with 9 bases between. This CDR3 has 13 amino acids. CDR1 is SEHNR and CDR2 is FQNEAQ in the germline V gene (reference sequence).

About this clonotype: A much larger clone lies one base from this, so it may be a read error. V is TRBV6-1 and J is TRBJ1-5, with 7 bases identical to TRBD1. The CDR3 runs 14 residues. Germline CDR1 reads MNHNS; CDR2 reads SASEGT. CDR3 loop: CVSFEGAGNQPQHF. In nucleotides, the CDR3 is TGTGTCAGCTTCGAGGGGGCTGGCAATCAGCCCCAGCATTTT.

The rearrangement links TRBV6-5 to TRBJ2-3; tentatively, D is TRBD2 (5 bases). The CDR3 length is 14 residues. Germline V gives CDR1 MNHEY, CDR2 SVGAGI. The CDR3 DNA reads TGTGCAAATAGTCCTAGCCCTCGTGACGGTACGCAGTATTTT. As protein: CANSPSPRDGTQYF.

Comment on this clonotype: At one end the junction does not follow the germline gene, possibly because of a read error. The chain combines TRBV11-3 with TRBJ2-5, with unresolved D. The CDR3 runs 13 residues. Germline loops: CDR1 SGHNT, CDR2 YENEEA. Written as DNA, the CDR3 is TGTGCCAGTAGCTTACAGTTTCGGGAGACCCAGTACTTC. Its protein is CASSLQFRETQYF.

The chain is built from TRBV29-1 and TRBJ1-1; no clear D. The CDR3 consists of 13 residues. V was pared by 7 bases and J by 4 bases, with 16 bases between. The germline V gene encodes CDR1 SQVTM and CDR2 ANQGSEA. The CDR3 loop is CSGSASSGTEAFF. In DNA form, the CDR3 reads TGCAGCGGGTCTGCATCGTCGGGCACTGAAGCTTTCTTT.

This clonotype was seen many times. The genes are TRBV25-1 and TRBJ1-2; D possibly corresponds to TRBD1 (6 bases). Germline V CDR1 and CDR2: MGHDK, SYGVNS. The CDR3 is 18 amino acids. The V end lost 5 bases, the J end lost 0 bases, and 22 bases lay between the germline ends. CDR3 bases: TGTGCCAGCAGTCCGCACGGACAGCGACCCCCAACTAACTATGGCTACACCTTC. Its translation is CASSPHGQRPPTNYGYTF.

V is TRBV28 and J is TRBJ1-5, with D possibly TRBD1 on 6 matching bases. The CDR3 length is 14 residues. Trimming took 7 bases from V and 6 from J, leaving 16 bases between them. Germline CDR1 is MDHEN and CDR2 is SYDVKM. The CDR3 DNA sequence: TGTGCCAGCATGCCCGGGGGGCGACTTCAGCCCCAGCATTTT. Amino acids: CASMPGGRLQPQHF.

A word on this clonotype: The CDR3 ends on some other residue instead of the conserved phenylalanine or tryptophan, so this is likely a read error. The J gene is TRBJ1-1, the V gene TRBV7-9; possible D gene TRBD1, 5 bases. Germline values: CDR1 SEHNR, CDR2 FQNEAQ (reference sequence). The CDR3 contains 14 residues. Trimming took off 3 bases at V and 0 bases at J, with 8 bases between the two ends. CDR3 loop: CASSFQGMNTEAFS. CDR3 DNA: TGTGCCAGCAGCTTCCAGGGCATGAACACTGAAGCTTTCTCT.